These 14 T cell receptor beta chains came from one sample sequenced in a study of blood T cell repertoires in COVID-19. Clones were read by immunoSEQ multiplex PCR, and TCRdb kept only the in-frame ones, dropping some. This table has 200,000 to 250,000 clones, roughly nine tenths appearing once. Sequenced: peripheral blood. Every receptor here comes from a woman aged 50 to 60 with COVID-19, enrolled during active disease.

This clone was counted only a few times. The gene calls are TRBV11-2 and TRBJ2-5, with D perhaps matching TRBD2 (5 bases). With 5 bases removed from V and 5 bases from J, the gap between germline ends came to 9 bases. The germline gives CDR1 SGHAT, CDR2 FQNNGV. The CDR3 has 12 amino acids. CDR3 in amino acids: CASSATGETQYF. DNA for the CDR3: TGTGCCAGCAGCGCTACGGGGGAGACCCAGTACTTC.

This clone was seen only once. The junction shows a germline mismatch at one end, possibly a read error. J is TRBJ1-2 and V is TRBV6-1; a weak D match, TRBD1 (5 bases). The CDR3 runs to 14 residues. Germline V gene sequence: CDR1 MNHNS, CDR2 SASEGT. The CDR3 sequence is CASSEVGRDYGYTF. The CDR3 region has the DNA TGTGCCAGCAGTGAAGTGGGCAGGGACTACGGCTACACCTTC.

CDR3 DNA sequence: TGCAGCGTTGAAGATGTGGCGGGGGGGCTGAATGAGCAGTTCTTC. It specifies CSVEDVAGGLNEQFF. V and J are TRBV29-1 and TRBJ2-1; 9 nucleotides match TRBD2. The CDR3 has 15 amino acids. In germline, CDR1 is SQVTM, CDR2 ANQGSEA. With 0 bases clipped from V and 7 bases from J, the junction kept 7 bases outside the gene matches.

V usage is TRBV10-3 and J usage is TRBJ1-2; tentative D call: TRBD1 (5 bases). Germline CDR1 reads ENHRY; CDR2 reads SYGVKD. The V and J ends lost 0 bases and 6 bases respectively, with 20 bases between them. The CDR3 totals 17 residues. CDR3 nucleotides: TGTGCCATCAGTGAGTCTAGAGTCGGGCAGGGAATAGATGGCTACACCTTC. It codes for CAISESRVGQGIDGYTF.

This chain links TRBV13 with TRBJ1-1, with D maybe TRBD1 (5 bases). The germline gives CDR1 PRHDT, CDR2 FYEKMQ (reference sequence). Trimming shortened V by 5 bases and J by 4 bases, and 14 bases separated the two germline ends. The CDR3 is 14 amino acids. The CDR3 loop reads CASSPADTSTEAFF. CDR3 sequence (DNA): TGTGCCAGCAGCCCCGCGGACACATCCACTGAAGCTTTCTTT.

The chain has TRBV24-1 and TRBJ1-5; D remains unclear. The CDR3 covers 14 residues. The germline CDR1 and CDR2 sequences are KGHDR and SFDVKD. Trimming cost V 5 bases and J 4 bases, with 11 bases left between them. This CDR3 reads CATSGGQVNQPQHF. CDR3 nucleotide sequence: TGTGCCACCAGTGGAGGGCAGGTTAATCAGCCCCAGCATTTT.

The CDR3 reads CASSPSGVGTQYF. The CDR3 bases are TGTGCCAGCAGCCCTAGCGGGGTGGGGACCCAGTACTTC. The V gene is TRBV5-4, the J gene TRBJ2-5; 9 bases fit TRBD2. CDR1 and CDR2 from the germline V gene are SGHNT and YYREEE (reference sequence). This CDR3 contains 13 residues. With V trimmed by 4 bases and J by 7 bases, 5 bases remained unmatched.

CDR3 in DNA: TGTGCCATCGGAGAGGGGGCGTCGAACACCGGGGAGCTGTTTTTT. The encoded protein is CAIGEGASNTGELFF. V and J are TRBV10-3 and TRBJ2-2, with 7 bases fitting TRBD1. CDR1 and CDR2 from the germline V gene are ENHRY and SYGVKD. Trimming at V came to 8 bases and at J to 0 bases, leaving 6 bases not matched to a gene. CDR3 length equals 15 residues.

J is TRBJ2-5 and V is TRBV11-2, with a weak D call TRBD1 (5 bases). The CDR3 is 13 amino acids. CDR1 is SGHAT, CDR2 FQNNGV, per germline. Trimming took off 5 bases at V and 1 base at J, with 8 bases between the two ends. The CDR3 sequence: CASSHQGQETQYF. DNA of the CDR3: TGTGCCAGCAGCCACCAGGGCCAAGAGACCCAGTACTTC.

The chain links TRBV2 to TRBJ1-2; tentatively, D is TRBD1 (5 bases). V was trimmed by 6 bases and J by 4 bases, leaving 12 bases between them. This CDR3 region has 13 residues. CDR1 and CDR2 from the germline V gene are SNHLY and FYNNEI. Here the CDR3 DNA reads TGTGCCAGCAGCGCGGGACGTAGCTATGGCTACACCTTC. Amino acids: CASSAGRSYGYTF. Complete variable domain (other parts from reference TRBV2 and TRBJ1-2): EPEVTQTPSHQVTQMGQEVILRCVPISNHLYFYWYRQILGQKVEFLVSFYNNEISEKSEIFDDQFSVERPDGSNFTLKIRSTKLEDSAMYFCASSAGRSYGYTFGSGTRLTVV.

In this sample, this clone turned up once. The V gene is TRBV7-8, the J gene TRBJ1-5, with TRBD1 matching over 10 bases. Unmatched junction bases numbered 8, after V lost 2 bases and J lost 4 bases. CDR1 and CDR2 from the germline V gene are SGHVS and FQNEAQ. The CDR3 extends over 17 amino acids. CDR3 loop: CASSLLRTGGENQPQHF. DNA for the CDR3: TGTGCCAGCAGCTTACTCAGGACAGGGGGAGAGAATCAGCCCCAGCATTTT.

CDR3 protein: CAISRGGAGADTQYF. The CDR3 nucleotides are TGTGCCATCAGCCGCGGGGGGGCCGGGGCAGATACGCAGTATTTT. This chain connects TRBV10-3 to TRBJ2-3; TRBD2 aligns across 9 bases. CDR3 length equals 15 residues. Germline CDR1 and CDR2: ENHRY and SYGVKD. The V and J ends lost 6 bases and 4 bases, in that order; junction bases with no gene match: 8.

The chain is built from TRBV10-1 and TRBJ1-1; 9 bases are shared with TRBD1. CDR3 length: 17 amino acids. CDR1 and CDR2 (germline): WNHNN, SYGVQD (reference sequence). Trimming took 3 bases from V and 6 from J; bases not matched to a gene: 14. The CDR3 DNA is TGCGCCAGCAGTGAAGGGGACAGGGAGTTATTTGACGCTGAAGCTTTCTTT. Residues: CASSEGDRELFDAEAFF.

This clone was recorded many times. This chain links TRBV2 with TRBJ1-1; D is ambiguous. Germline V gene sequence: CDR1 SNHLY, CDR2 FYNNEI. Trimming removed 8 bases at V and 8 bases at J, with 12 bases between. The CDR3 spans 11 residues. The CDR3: CASDAGIEAFF. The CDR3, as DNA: TGTGCCAGCGATGCCGGGATCGAAGCTTTCTTT.